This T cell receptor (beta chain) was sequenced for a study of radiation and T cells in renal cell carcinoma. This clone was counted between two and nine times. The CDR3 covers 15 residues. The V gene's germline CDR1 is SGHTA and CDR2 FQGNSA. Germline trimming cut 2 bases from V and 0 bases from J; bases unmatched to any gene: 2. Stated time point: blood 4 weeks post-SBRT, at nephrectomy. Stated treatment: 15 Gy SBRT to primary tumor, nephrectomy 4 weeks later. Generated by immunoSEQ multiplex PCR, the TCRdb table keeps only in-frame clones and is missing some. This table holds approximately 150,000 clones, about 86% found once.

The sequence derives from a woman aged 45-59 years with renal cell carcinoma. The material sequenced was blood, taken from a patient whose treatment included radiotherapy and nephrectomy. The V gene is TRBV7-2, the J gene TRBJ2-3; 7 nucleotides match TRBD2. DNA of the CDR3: TGTGCCAGCAGCTTAAGCGGGATAAGCACAGATACGCAGTATTTT. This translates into CASSLSGISTDTQYF.